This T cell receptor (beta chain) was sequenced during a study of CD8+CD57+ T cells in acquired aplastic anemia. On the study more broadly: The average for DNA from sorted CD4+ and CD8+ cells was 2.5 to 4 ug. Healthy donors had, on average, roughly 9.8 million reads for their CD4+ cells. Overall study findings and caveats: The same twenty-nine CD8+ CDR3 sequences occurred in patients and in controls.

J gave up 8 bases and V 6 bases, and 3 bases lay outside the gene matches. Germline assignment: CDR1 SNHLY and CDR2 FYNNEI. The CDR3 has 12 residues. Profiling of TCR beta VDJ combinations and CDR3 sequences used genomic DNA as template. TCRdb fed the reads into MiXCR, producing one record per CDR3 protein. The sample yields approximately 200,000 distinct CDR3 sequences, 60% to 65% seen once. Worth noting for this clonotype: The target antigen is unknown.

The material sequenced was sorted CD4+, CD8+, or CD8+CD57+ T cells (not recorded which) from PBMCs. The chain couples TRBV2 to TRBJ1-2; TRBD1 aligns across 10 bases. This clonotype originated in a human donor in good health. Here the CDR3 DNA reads TGTGCCAGCAGGGGGACAGGGGCGGGCTACACCTTC. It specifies CASRGTGAGYTF.